The 27 T cell receptor beta chains in this list originate from one sample, sequenced in a study of blood T cell repertoires in COVID-19. Here immunoSEQ multiplex PCR was the method, and the copy in TCRdb shows in-frame clones only, minus some. The repertoire includes 150,000 to 200,000 clones, approximately 79% of them detected once, and around 3% sits in the top ten. The sequencing sample was made of peripheral blood. Every receptor here comes from a woman aged 80 or over with acute or convalescent COVID-19.

The V and J genes are TRBV2 and TRBJ2-7; a weak D match, TRBD1 (6 bases). CDR1 SNHLY and CDR2 FYNNEI come from the germline V gene. CDR3 length equals 13 residues. Trimming shortened V by 7 bases and J by 3 bases, and 13 bases separated the two germline ends. The DNA for the CDR3 is TGTGCCAGCACCGGACAGAAGGGCTACGAGCAGTACTTC. Its translation: CASTGQKGYEQYF.

The V gene is TRBV28, the J gene TRBJ2-7; TRBD1 matches 9 bases. J lost 4 bases, V lost 6 bases, and 4 bases had no gene match. Germline-derived CDR1 and CDR2 are MDHEN and SYDVKM. The CDR3 extends over 13 amino acids. The CDR3 sequence is CASSLGQGYEQYF. The DNA for the CDR3 is TGTGCCAGCAGCTTGGGACAGGGATACGAGCAGTACTTC.

This rearrangement joins TRBV29-1 to TRBJ1-2; 8 bases agree with TRBD1. Germline CDR1 and CDR2: SQVTM and ANQGSEA. Losses at the gene ends were 4 bases for V and 5 bases for J; bases not matched to a gene: 9. CDR3 length equals 14 residues. DNA of the CDR3: TGCAGCGTTGCTAATACCGGGACAGGTTATGGCTACACCTTC. The encoded protein is CSVANTGTGYGYTF.

In its sample, this clone was seen a few times. The V gene is TRBV27, the J gene TRBJ2-1, with D possibly TRBD1 on 6 matching bases. Germline lookup yields CDR1 MNHEY and CDR2 SMNVEV (reference sequence). V was clipped by 6 bases and J by 7 bases, with 10 bases between them. The CDR3 spans 12 residues. The DNA of the CDR3 is TGTGCCAGCAGACAGGGCATGAATGAGCAGTTCTTC. Amino acid sequence: CASRQGMNEQFF.

This clone has only one observation. The CDR3 sequence: CANRFPDEQYF. The CDR3 DNA reads TGTGCTAATCGGTTCCCCGACGAGCAGTACTTC. J is TRBJ2-7 and V is TRBV12-5, with D uncertain. CDR1 and CDR2 from the germline V gene are LGHNT and FRNRAP. V lost 10 bases and J 5 bases, leaving 12 bases between the germline ends. The CDR3 runs to 11 residues. The full variable domain, its missing parts supplied by reference TRBV12-5 and TRBJ2-7, is DARVTQTPRHKVTEMGQEVTMRCQPILGHNTVFWYRQTMMQGLELLAYFRNRAPLDDSGMPKDRFSAEMPDATLATLKIQPSEPRDSAVYFCANRFPDEQYFGPGTRLTVT.

The rearrangement links TRBV30 to TRBJ1-1; D not certain. Germline V gene lookup returns CDR1 GTSNPN and CDR2 SVGIG (reference sequence). Trimming pared 4 bases from V and 1 base from J, leaving 7 bases between. The CDR3 is 12 residues long. The CDR3 here is CAWTYANTEAFF. In DNA, the CDR3 is TGTGCCTGGACCTACGCGAACACTGAAGCTTTCTTT. The full variable domain, with the rest looked up from reference TRBV30 and TRBJ1-1, is SQTIHQWPATLVQPVGSPLSLECTVEGTSNPNLYWYRQAAGRGLQLLFYSVGIGQISSEVPQNLSASRPQDRQFILSSKKLLLSDSGFYLCAWTYANTEAFFGQGTRLTVV.

This clone showed up many times. The V call is TRBV5-1, the J call TRBJ2-1, with TRBD2 matching 10 bases. J lost 5 bases, V lost 4 bases, and 6 bases had no gene match. Germline CDR1 and CDR2: SGHRS and YFSETQ. This CDR3 contains 15 residues. The CDR3 sequence: CASSDPTSGNNEQFF. The CDR3 DNA reads TGCGCCAGCAGCGATCCAACTAGCGGGAACAATGAGCAGTTCTTC. Looking up the rest from reference TRBV5-1 and TRBJ2-1 gives the full variable domain: KAGVTQTPRYLIKTRGQQVTLSCSPISGHRSVSWYQQTPGQGLQFLFEYFSETQRNKGNFPGRFSGRQFSNSRSEMNVSTLELGDSALYLCASSDPTSGNNEQFFGPGTRLTVL.

The chain couples TRBV27 to TRBJ1-4; 10 bases map to TRBD1. Germline V gene lookup returns CDR1 MNHEY and CDR2 SMNVEV (reference sequence). Trimming took 4 bases from V and 1 from J; bases not matched to a gene: 3. The CDR3 extends over 16 amino acids. CDR3 in amino acids: CASSWDRGRTNEKLFF. CDR3 nucleotide sequence: TGTGCCAGCAGTTGGGACAGGGGTAGAACTAATGAAAAACTGTTTTTT. The whole variable domain, remainder taken from reference TRBV27 and TRBJ1-4, is EAQVTQNPRYLITVTGKKLTVTCSQNMNHEYMSWYRQDPGLGLRQIYYSMNVEVTDKGDVPEGYKVSRKEKRNFPLILESPSPNQTSLYFCASSWDRGRTNEKLFFGSGTQLSVL.

V and J are TRBV4-3 and TRBJ1-2; TRBD1 might be the D (5 bases). This CDR3 is built from 15 residues. The germline V and J ends were trimmed by 0 bases and 1 base, with 9 bases remaining between them. CDR1 and CDR2 (germline): LGHNA, YSLEER. CDR3 amino acids: CASSQDSGNNYGYTF. The CDR3 bases are TGCGCCAGCAGCCAAGACTCAGGGAATAACTATGGCTACACCTTC.

This clone was seen a few times. The CDR3 DNA sequence: TGTGCCAGCAGCGCCCGGTACGGGGCAGATACGCAGTATTTT. Encoded protein: CASSARYGADTQYF. The genes are TRBV9 and TRBJ2-3; D is possibly TRBD2 (5 bases). CDR1 and CDR2 from the germline V gene are SGDLS and YYNGEE. Trimming took 3 bases from V and 4 from J, leaving 12 bases between them. CDR3 length: 14 residues.

This clone was seen once. This sequence joins TRBV5-1 and TRBJ2-3, with 7 positions matching TRBD1. The germline V gene encodes CDR1 SGHRS and CDR2 YFSETQ. CDR3 length equals 14 residues. After removal of 5 bases from V and 2 bases from J, the junction contained 5 bases not matched to a gene. In nucleotides, the CDR3 is TGCGCCAGCAGAACCGGGACAGACACAGATACGCAGTATTTT. This codes for CASRTGTDTDTQYF.

V is TRBV4-3 and J is TRBJ1-2, with TRBD1 as a possible D gene (6 bases). This CDR3 spans 15 amino acids. Germline CDR1 is LGHNA and CDR2 is YSLEER. V shed 0 bases and J shed 4 bases, with 12 bases lying between them. Here the CDR3 DNA reads TGCGCCAGCAGCCAAGATCCCACAGGGACCTATGGCTACACCTTC. This gives the protein CASSQDPTGTYGYTF.

The chain links TRBV2 to TRBJ2-1; TRBD1 aligns across 10 bases. CDR1 is SNHLY, CDR2 FYNNEI, per germline. The CDR3 length is 14 residues. V lost 6 bases and J lost 3; bases outside the gene matches: 2. The CDR3 spells CASSWTGGYNEQFF. In nucleotides, the CDR3 is TGTGCCAGCAGCTGGACAGGGGGCTACAATGAGCAGTTCTTC.

The chain joins TRBV5-4 to TRBJ2-5; no clear D gene. Germline V gene sequence: CDR1 SGHNT, CDR2 YYREEE (reference sequence). With 1 base removed from V and 0 bases from J, the gap between germline ends came to 7 bases. The CDR3 contains 14 residues. CDR3 protein: CASSLKRYQETQYF. The DNA of the CDR3 is TGTGCCAGCAGCTTGAAGCGATACCAAGAGACCCAGTACTTC.

The chain links TRBV14 to TRBJ1-1, with D possibly TRBD1 on 6 matching bases. Trimming took off 8 bases at V and 0 bases at J, with 10 bases between the two ends. The CDR3 has 13 residues. Germline V gene lookup returns CDR1 SGHDN and CDR2 FVKESK. The CDR3 sequence is CASAQGMNTEAFF. CDR3 DNA sequence: TGTGCCAGCGCGCAGGGGATGAACACTGAAGCTTTCTTT.

This sequence joins TRBV6-1 and TRBJ1-3; D not certain. The V and J ends lost 0 bases and 9 bases respectively, with 15 bases between them. The CDR3 totals 15 residues. Germline assignment: CDR1 MNHNS and CDR2 SASEGT. The CDR3: CASSEASGIVGTIYF. The CDR3 DNA sequence: TGTGCCAGCAGTGAAGCATCGGGGATTGTCGGCACCATATATTTT.

This clone turned up a few times. Other DNA sequences from this sample encode an identical CDR3 as well. The chain uses TRBV12-3 or TRBV12-4 and TRBJ1-2, with a possible D match to TRBD1 (6 bases). Trimming removed 5 bases from V and 5 bases from J, with 9 bases in between. The CDR3 covers 12 residues. Here the CDR3 reads CASSPDSYGYTF. CDR3 bases: TGTGCCAGCAGTCCGGACAGTTATGGCTACACCTTC.

In this sample, this clone turned up many times. This chain joins TRBV28 and TRBJ2-7, with a tentative D call TRBD1 (6 bases). Germline CDR1 MDHEN, CDR2 SYDVKM. The CDR3 length is 14 residues. Trimming took 5 bases from V and 4 from J, leaving 15 bases between them. DNA of the CDR3: TGTGCCAGCAGTCTCCAGGGGTGGTCGTACGAGCAGTACTTC. It yields the protein CASSLQGWSYEQYF.

The chain links TRBV28 to TRBJ2-1, with D possibly being TRBD2 (6 bases). V was cut by 6 bases and J by 4 bases, with 13 bases left in between. From germline, CDR1 is MDHEN and CDR2 SYDVKM. This CDR3 is built from 14 residues. The CDR3 DNA sequence: TGTGCCAGCAGCCCCACGGGGGTTTACAATGAGCAGTTCTTC. Protein product: CASSPTGVYNEQFF.

The table lists this clone with a few counts. This chain links TRBV29-1 with TRBJ1-4; D uncertain. The CDR3 totals 12 residues. Germline loops: CDR1 SQVTM, CDR2 ANQGSEA. The ends were cut back, 6 bases at V and 4 bases at J, with 9 bases in the middle. The CDR3 region is CSVLSVNEKLFF. The CDR3 nucleotides are TGCAGCGTATTGAGTGTTAATGAAAAACTGTTTTTT.

In its sample, this clone was seen a few times. The rearrangement joins TRBV10-2 to TRBJ2-2, with 7 bases fitting TRBD1. This CDR3 is 12 amino acids long. The germline V gene has CDR1 WSHSY and CDR2 SAAADI. Trimming removed 7 bases from V and 6 bases from J; junction bases left unmatched: 2. In DNA form, the CDR3 reads TGCGCCAGCAACCAGGGGGCCGGGGAGCTGTTTTTT. Translation: CASNQGAGELFF.

This chain links TRBV28 with TRBJ2-5; 9 nucleotides match TRBD2. Germline trimming cut 7 bases from V and 5 bases from J; bases unmatched to any gene: 14. The germline V gene has CDR1 MDHEN and CDR2 SYDVKM. CDR3 length: 16 amino acids. DNA of the CDR3: TGTGCCAGCACCCCAAGGGCTAGCGGGACTTTTGAGACCCAGTACTTC. It is translated as CASTPRASGTFETQYF.

This rearrangement joins TRBV24-1 to TRBJ1-2; no firm D call. The CDR3 runs to 12 residues. V was pared by 5 bases and J by 8 bases, with 11 bases between. From germline, CDR1 is KGHDR and CDR2 SFDVKD. The CDR3: CATSGNSNGYTF. CDR3 DNA sequence: TGTGCCACCAGTGGTAACAGTAACGGCTACACCTTC.

This clone has more than one count but fewer than ten. Written as DNA, the CDR3 is TGTGCCAGCAGCAAAATGAACTCGGGAGTGACCTACAATGAGCAGTTCTTC. Translated, it gives CASSKMNSGVTYNEQFF. The V gene is TRBV21-1, the J gene TRBJ2-1; the table's D call of TRBD2 was not tested on the DNA. TRBV21-1 is classified as a pseudogene. CDR3 length equals 17 residues.

The gene calls are TRBV7-2 and TRBJ1-6; TRBD1 is a possible D gene (5 bases). CDR1 is SGHTA, CDR2 FQGNSA, per germline. This CDR3 contains 15 residues. The ends were cut back, 1 base at V and 10 bases at J, with 14 bases in the middle. CDR3 sequence (DNA): TGTGCCAGCAGCTTAGGAGCCAGGGAAGAATCACCCCTCCACTTT. Amino acid sequence: CASSLGAREESPLHF. Full variable domain (missing parts from reference TRBV7-2 and TRBJ1-6): GAGVSQSPSNKVTEKGKDVELRCDPISGHTALYWYRQSLGQGLEFLIYFQGNSAPDKSGLPSDRFSAERTGGSVSTLTIQRTQQEDSAVYLCASSLGAREESPLHFGNGTRLTVT.

The chain couples TRBV5-1 to TRBJ1-3; the match to TRBD1 covers 9 bases. This CDR3 spans 15 amino acids. V shed 0 bases, J shed 7 bases, and the junction held 5 bases outside the gene matches. CDR1 and CDR2 from the germline V gene are SGHRS and YFSETQ. The CDR3 region is CASSLAGQGGNTIYF. Here the CDR3 DNA reads TGCGCCAGCAGCTTGGCGGGACAGGGTGGGAACACCATATATTTT.

This chain joins TRBV5-6 and TRBJ2-7; the match to TRBD1 covers 12 bases. The CDR3 has 15 amino acids. V shed 0 bases, J shed 7 bases, and the junction held 5 bases outside the gene matches. Germline assignment: CDR1 SGHDT and CDR2 YYEEEE. CDR3 bases: TGTGCCAGCAGCTTGGGGGGACAGGGGGCGCTTGAGCAGTACTTC. Translating it yields CASSLGGQGALEQYF. Full variable domain (outside the CDR3, taken from reference TRBV5-6 and TRBJ2-7): DAGVTQSPTHLIKTRGQQVTLRCSPKSGHDTVSWYQQALGQGPQFIFQYYEEEERQRGNFPDRFSGHQFPNYSSELNVNALLLGDSALYLCASSLGGQGALEQYFGPGTRLTVT.